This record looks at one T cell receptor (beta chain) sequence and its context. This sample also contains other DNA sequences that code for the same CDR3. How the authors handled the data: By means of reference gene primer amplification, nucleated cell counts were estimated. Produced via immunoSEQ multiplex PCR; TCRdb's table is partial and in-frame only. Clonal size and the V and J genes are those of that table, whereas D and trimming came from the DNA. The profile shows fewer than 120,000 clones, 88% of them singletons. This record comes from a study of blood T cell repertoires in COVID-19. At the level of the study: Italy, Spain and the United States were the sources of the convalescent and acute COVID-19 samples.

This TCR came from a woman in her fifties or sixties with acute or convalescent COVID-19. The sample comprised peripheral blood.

The CDR3 here is CASSLGGTTYEQYF. DNA of the CDR3: TGTGCCAGCAGCTTAGGGGGGACTACCTACGAGCAGTACTTC. The genes are TRBV7-6 and TRBJ2-7; 7 bases align to TRBD2. V was clipped by 1 base and J by 2 bases; unmatched bases: 2. Per germline, CDR1 SGHVS and CDR2 FNYEAQ. The CDR3 consists of 14 residues.